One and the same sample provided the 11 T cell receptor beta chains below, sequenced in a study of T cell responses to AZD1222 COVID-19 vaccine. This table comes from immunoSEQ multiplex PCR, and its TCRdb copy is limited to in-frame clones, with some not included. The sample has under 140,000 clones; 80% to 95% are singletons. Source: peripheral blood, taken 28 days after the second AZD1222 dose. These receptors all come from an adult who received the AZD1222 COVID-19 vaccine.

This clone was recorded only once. CDR3 bases: TGTGCCAGCAGCCAACGACAGGGCGATTCACCCCTCCACTTT. Translated, it gives CASSQRQGDSPLHF. J is TRBJ1-6 and V is TRBV7-2, with TRBD1 matching 7 bases. The J segment lost 8 bases and the V segment lost 5 bases, leaving 6 bases of the junction unmatched. There are 14 residues in the CDR3. CDR1 and CDR2 from the germline V gene are SGHTA and FQGNSA.

In DNA form, the CDR3 reads TGTGCCAGCCGTAGAAGGGATTCGGCAACTAATGAAAAACTGTTTTTT. It yields the protein CASRRRDSATNEKLFF. J is TRBJ1-4 and V is TRBV19, with D hard to call. Germline V gene data show CDR1 as LNHDA and CDR2 as SQIVND (reference sequence). This CDR3 is 16 amino acids long. The V end lost 9 bases, the J end lost 0 bases, and 17 bases lay between the germline ends.

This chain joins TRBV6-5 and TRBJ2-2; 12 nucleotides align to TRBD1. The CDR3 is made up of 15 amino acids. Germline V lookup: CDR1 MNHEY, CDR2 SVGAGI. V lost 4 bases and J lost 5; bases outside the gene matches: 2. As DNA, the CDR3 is TGTGCCAGCAGTTGGGGACAGGGGGCAACCGGGGAGCTGTTTTTT. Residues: CASSWGQGATGELFF.

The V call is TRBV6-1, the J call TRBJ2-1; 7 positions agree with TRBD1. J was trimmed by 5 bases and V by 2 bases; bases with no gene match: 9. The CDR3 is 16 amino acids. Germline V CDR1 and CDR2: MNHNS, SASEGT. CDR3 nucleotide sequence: TGTGCCAGCAGTGAAAATCTGGTGACAGGGAACAATGAGCAGTTCTTC. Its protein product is CASSENLVTGNNEQFF.

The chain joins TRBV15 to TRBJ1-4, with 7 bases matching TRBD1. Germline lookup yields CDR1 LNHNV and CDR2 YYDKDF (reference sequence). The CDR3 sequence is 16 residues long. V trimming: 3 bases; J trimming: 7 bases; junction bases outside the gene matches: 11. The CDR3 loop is CATSSRMEGAVEKLFF. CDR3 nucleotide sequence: TGTGCCACCAGCAGCCGTATGGAGGGGGCGGTTGAAAAACTGTTTTTT.

The CDR3 loop is CASSLWGQNTEAFF. The CDR3 bases are TGTGCCAGCAGCTTATGGGGACAGAACACTGAAGCTTTCTTT. This sequence joins TRBV11-1 and TRBJ1-1; tentative D call: TRBD1 (6 bases). Germline values: CDR1 SGHAT, CDR2 FQDESV (reference sequence). This CDR3 spans 14 amino acids. Trimming pared 2 bases from V and 1 base from J, leaving 8 bases between.

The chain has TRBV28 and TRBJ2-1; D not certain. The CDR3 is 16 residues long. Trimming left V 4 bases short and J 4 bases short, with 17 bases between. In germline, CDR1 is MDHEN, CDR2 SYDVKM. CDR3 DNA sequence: TGTGCCAGCAGTTCTCCTGGAATGGGCTTGTACAATGAGCAGTTCTTC. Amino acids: CASSSPGMGLYNEQFF.

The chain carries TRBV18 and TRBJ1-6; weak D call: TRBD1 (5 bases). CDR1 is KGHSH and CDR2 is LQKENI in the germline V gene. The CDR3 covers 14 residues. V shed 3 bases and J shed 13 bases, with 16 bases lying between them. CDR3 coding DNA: TGTGCCAGCTCACCTCCGGACACCCAAATCCCCCTCCACTTT. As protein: CASSPPDTQIPLHF.

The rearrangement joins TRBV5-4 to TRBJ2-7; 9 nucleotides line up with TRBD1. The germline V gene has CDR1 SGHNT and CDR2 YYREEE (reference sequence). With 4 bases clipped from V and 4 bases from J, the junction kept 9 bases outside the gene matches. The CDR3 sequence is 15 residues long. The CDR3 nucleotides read TGTGCCAGCAGCCCCACCGGGACAGGGACTTACGAGCAGTACTTC. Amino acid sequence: CASSPTGTGTYEQYF.

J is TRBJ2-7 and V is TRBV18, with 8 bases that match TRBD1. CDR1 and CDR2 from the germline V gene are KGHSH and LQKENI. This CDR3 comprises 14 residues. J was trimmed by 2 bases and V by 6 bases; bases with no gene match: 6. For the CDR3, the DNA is TGTGCCAGCTCCCCGGGACAGGTCACCTACGAGCAGTACTTC. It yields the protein CASSPGQVTYEQYF. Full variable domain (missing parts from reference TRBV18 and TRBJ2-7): NAGVMQNPRHLVRRRGQEARLRCSPMKGHSHVYWYRQLPEEGLKFMVYLQKENIIDESGMPKERFSAEFPKEGPSILRIQQVVRGDSAAYFCASSPGQVTYEQYFGPGTRLTVT.

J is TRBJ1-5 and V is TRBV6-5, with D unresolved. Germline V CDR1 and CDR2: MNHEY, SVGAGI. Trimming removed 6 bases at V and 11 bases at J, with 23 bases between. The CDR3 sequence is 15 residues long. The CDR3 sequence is CASRTGANAAGTQHF. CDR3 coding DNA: TGTGCCAGCAGAACCGGAGCTAATGCCGCCGGGACCCAGCATTTT.